This T cell receptor (beta chain) was retrieved from a study of blood T cells in healthy people across ages. Whole-study results and caveats: Conclusively comparing naive with antigen-experienced cells was impossible with unsorted PBMCs.

This CDR3 spans 14 amino acids. V was pared by 5 bases and J by 5 bases, with 15 bases between. Germline CDR1 is DFQATT and CDR2 is SNEGSKA (reference sequence). A J-beta primer mix and a sample-barcoded 5' primer were used in a second PCR of about 7 to 12 cycles. Each of the samples gave a minimum of 2.5 million paired-end reads that contained CDR3. In TCRdb, the 5' RACE reads were re-called with MiXCR into one record per CDR3 protein. Among around 710,000 distinct CDR3 sequences, 35% to 45% were seen once, and the ten largest hold around a fifth. Comment on this clonotype: Its target is not known.

V and J are TRBV20-1 and TRBJ1-4, with D possibly TRBD1 on 5 matching bases. This TCR derives from a woman aged 60-70 years in good health. The sequenced sample consisted of blood. The CDR3 region is CSAEGRGKNEKLFF. The CDR3 DNA reads as TGCAGTGCTGAGGGGCGGGGAAAAAATGAAAAACTGTTTTTT.